This T cell receptor (beta chain) is drawn from a study of a mutant IDH1 vaccine in newly diagnosed glioma. Study-level findings and limits: Among top peripheral T cell clonotypes, changes seemed unrelated to pseudoprogression.

Here immunoSEQ multiplex PCR was the method, and the copy in TCRdb shows in-frame clones only, minus some. The table includes approximately 70,000 clones, 75% to 90% detected once. Turning to this clone: Its antigen is still unknown. The junction does not match germline at one end; this may be a read error.

Time point indicated: week 23, last vaccination. The content of each vaccine dose was 300 ug of mutant IDH1 20-mer peptide, and topical imiquimod accompanied it. In germline, CDR1 is SGHRS, CDR2 YFSETQ. This CDR3 comprises 16 residues. The V gene is TRBV5-1, the J gene TRBJ1-4, with 8 bases that match TRBD1. The material sequenced was PBMCs, taken from a glioma patient whose treatment included an IDH1 peptide vaccine. This TCR derives from a man younger than 35 with glioma. The CDR3 DNA sequence: TGCGCCAGCAGCCTACCGACAGGGGTAACTGATGAAAAACTGTTTTTT. This sequence encodes CASSLPTGVTDEKLFF.